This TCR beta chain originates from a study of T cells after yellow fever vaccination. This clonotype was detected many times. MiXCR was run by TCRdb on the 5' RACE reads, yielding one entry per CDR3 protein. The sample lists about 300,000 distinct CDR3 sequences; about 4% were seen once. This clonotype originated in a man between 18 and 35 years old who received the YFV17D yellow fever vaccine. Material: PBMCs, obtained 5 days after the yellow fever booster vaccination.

The CDR3 nucleotides are TGTGCCAGCAGCGCCAGGGGAACTGGGGCCAACGTCCTGACTTTC. Its protein product is CASSARGTGANVLTF. The chain has TRBV9 and TRBJ2-6; tentatively, D is TRBD1 (6 bases). This CDR3 has 15 amino acids. Germline CDR1 and CDR2: SGDLS and YYNGEE. With 3 bases removed from V and 2 bases from J, the gap between germline ends came to 9 bases.